The 23 T cell receptor beta chains listed next were all sequenced from one sample in a study of CD8+ T cells in alopecia areata. Sequencing used cDNA as its template, made by extracting RNA and reverse transcribing it. Libraries were prepared by immunoSEQ multiplex PCR; TCRdb keeps only in-frame clonotypes and omits some of them. This table has approximately 210,000 clones, approximately 70% appearing once. Regarding treatment: oral pan-JAK inhibitor, 5-10 mg twice daily. This sample comprised CD4+ T cells sorted from blood, obtained around week 44, from a patient treated with tofacitinib. These receptor sequences come from a human donor with alopecia areata.

V is TRBV28 and J is TRBJ1-1; D ambiguous. Looked up from germline, CDR1 is MDHEN and CDR2 is SYDVKM. The CDR3 length is 14 residues. V was pared by 8 bases and J by 0 bases, with 13 bases between. This CDR3 is CASALGAMNTEAFF. CDR3 sequence (DNA): TGTGCCAGCGCCCTCGGCGCTATGAACACTGAAGCTTTCTTT.

V usage is TRBV7-2 and J usage is TRBJ2-7; 8 nucleotides align to TRBD1. The CDR3 length is 16 residues. In germline, CDR1 is SGHTA, CDR2 FQGNSA. V dropped 5 bases and J dropped 7; count of bases not matched to a gene: 16. DNA of the CDR3: TGTGCCAGCAGCCAACCGTTGACCGGGACAGGCCTTGAGCAGTACTTC. Protein: CASSQPLTGTGLEQYF. Based on the CDR3 plus reference TRBV7-2 and TRBJ2-7, the full variable domain is GAGVSQSPSNKVTEKGKDVELRCDPISGHTALYWYRQSLGQGLEFLIYFQGNSAPDKSGLPSDRFSAERTGGSVSTLTIQRTQQEDSAVYLCASSQPLTGTGLEQYFGPGTRLTVT.

This chain links TRBV19 with TRBJ2-4; no firm D call. CDR3 length: 17 residues. The V and J ends lost 5 bases and 3 bases respectively, with 20 bases between them. Per germline, CDR1 LNHDA and CDR2 SQIVND (reference sequence). The CDR3 loop is CASSSTADPRVKNIQYF. The CDR3 DNA follows: TGTGCCAGTAGTTCGACTGCGGACCCACGGGTCAAAAACATTCAGTACTTC. Using reference TRBV19 and TRBJ2-4 for the parts outside the CDR3, the full variable domain is DGGITQSPKYLFRKEGQNVTLSCEQNLNHDAMYWYRQDPGQGLRLIYYSQIVNDFQKGDIAEGYSVSREKKESFPLTVTSAQKNPTAFYLCASSSTADPRVKNIQYFGAGTRLSVL.

CDR3 DNA: TGTGCCTGGAGTGGTGGGATTGCAAATCAGCCCCAGCATTTT. This sequence encodes CAWSGGIANQPQHF. The chain employs TRBV30 and TRBJ1-5; D uncertain. The V end was cut by 1 base, the J end by 4 bases, with 11 bases between. This CDR3 is built from 14 residues. Germline V lookup: CDR1 GTSNPN, CDR2 SVGIG (reference sequence).

This chain links TRBV11-2 with TRBJ1-1; D remains ambiguous. The V gene's germline CDR1 is SGHAT and CDR2 FQNNGV. V lost 1 base, J lost 4 bases, and 7 bases lay in between. The CDR3 length is 13 residues. CDR3 in amino acids: CASSLVDGTEAFF. DNA of the CDR3: TGTGCCAGCAGCTTAGTTGATGGCACTGAAGCTTTCTTT.

The gene calls are TRBV19 and TRBJ1-1, with TRBD1 matching 8 bases. CDR1 is LNHDA, CDR2 SQIVND, per germline (reference sequence). CDR3 size: 15 residues. Losses at the gene ends were 7 bases for V and 4 bases for J; bases not matched to a gene: 11. CDR3 amino acids: CASIPRGQGSTEAFF. In DNA, the CDR3 is TGTGCCAGTATCCCGCGTGGACAGGGAAGCACTGAAGCTTTCTTT.

The J gene is TRBJ2-2, the V gene TRBV5-1; TRBD1 might be the D (6 bases). The CDR3 length is 12 residues. Germline V gene lookup returns CDR1 SGHRS and CDR2 YFSETQ. Trimming stripped 5 bases from V and 13 bases from J, with 15 bases between. CDR3 nucleotides: TGCGCCAGCAGTATAGCGACAGGTCCGCTGTTTTTT. It is translated as CASSIATGPLFF. Combining the CDR3 with reference TRBV5-1 and TRBJ2-2 gives the whole variable domain KAGVTQTPRYLIKTRGQQVTLSCSPISGHRSVSWYQQTPGQGLQFLFEYFSETQRNKGNFPGRFSGRQFSNSRSEMNVSTLELGDSALYLCASSIATGPLFFGEGSRLTVL.

The CDR3 nucleotides are TGTGCCAGCAGCGTAGACTTCGGGAGCTACGAGCAGTACTTC. Protein: CASSVDFGSYEQYF. The chain couples TRBV9 to TRBJ2-7, with a possible D match to TRBD2 (6 bases). Between the trimmed V and J ends, which lost 0 bases and 3 bases, there was a span of 10 bases. The CDR3 is 14 amino acids. From germline, CDR1 is SGDLS and CDR2 YYNGEE.

The chain joins TRBV11-1 to TRBJ1-1; no firm D call. The CDR3 totals 12 residues. From germline, CDR1 is SGHAT and CDR2 FQDESV (reference sequence). V shed 3 bases and J shed 10 bases, with 12 bases lying between them. CDR3 region: CASSFRERGAFF. Written as DNA, the CDR3 is TGTGCCAGCAGCTTTCGGGAGCGCGGAGCTTTCTTT.

This chain links TRBV25-1 with TRBJ2-7, with D unclear. The CDR3 is 13 amino acids. V lost 0 bases to trimming and J lost 3 bases, with 6 bases between them. Germline CDR1 is MGHDK and CDR2 is SYGVNS. CDR3 loop: CASSEYGDYEQYF. DNA for the CDR3: TGTGCCAGCAGTGAATATGGGGACTACGAGCAGTACTTC.

The chain employs TRBV29-1 and TRBJ2-2; D gene ambiguous. Germline CDR1 SQVTM, CDR2 ANQGSEA. Trimming took off 6 bases at V and 4 bases at J, with 12 bases between the two ends. The CDR3 totals 13 residues. CDR3 bases: TGCAGCGTGGGCGTGTTGGGCACCGGGGAGCTGTTTTTT. Its translation is CSVGVLGTGELFF.

This clone was seen a few times. This chain links TRBV6-1 with TRBJ2-4; D remains ambiguous. The CDR3 has 15 residues. The V end was cut by 0 bases, the J end by 4 bases, with 10 bases between. CDR1 is MNHNS, CDR2 SASEGT, per germline. CDR3 nucleotides: TGTGCCAGCAGTGAAGCAGCCCATACGAAAAACATTCAGTACTTC. This codes for CASSEAAHTKNIQYF.

The chain uses TRBV14 and TRBJ2-1; maybe TRBD2 (5 bases). V gave up 3 bases and J gave up 3 bases, with 12 bases separating them. The germline gives CDR1 SGHDN, CDR2 FVKESK. The CDR3 consists of 15 residues. Here the CDR3 DNA reads TGTGCCAGCAGCCAGGACCTGGGGAGCTACAATGAGCAGTTCTTC. Amino acids: CASSQDLGSYNEQFF.

CDR3 region: CASSIGGTNTGELFF. In DNA, the CDR3 is TGCGCCAGCAGCATAGGGGGTACGAACACCGGGGAGCTGTTTTTT. The chain carries TRBV5-1 and TRBJ2-2; weak D call: TRBD1 (6 bases). The CDR3 sequence is 15 residues long. V shed 4 bases and J shed 0 bases, with 10 bases lying between them. In germline, CDR1 is SGHRS, CDR2 YFSETQ.

The chain joins TRBV6-1 to TRBJ1-2, with D tentatively TRBD1 (5 bases). This CDR3 comprises 12 residues. CDR1 MNHNS and CDR2 SASEGT come from the germline V gene. V gave up 6 bases and J gave up 4 bases, with 9 bases separating them. The CDR3, as DNA: TGTGCCAGCAGCCCCGACAGCTATGGCTACACCTTC. Its translation is CASSPDSYGYTF.

This clone was counted only a few times. The rearrangement uses TRBV2 and TRBJ2-2, with D hard to call. V was pared by 3 bases and J by 4 bases, with 12 bases between. CDR1 is SNHLY, CDR2 FYNNEI, per germline. The CDR3 is 15 amino acids. Here the CDR3 DNA reads TGTGCCAGCAGTGAGCAGGTCCTACGCACCGGGGAGCTGTTTTTT. Protein: CASSEQVLRTGELFF.

V usage is TRBV14 and J usage is TRBJ2-3; no reliable D call. CDR3 length: 16 amino acids. V lost 0 bases and J 0 bases, leaving 10 bases between the germline ends. Germline V gene lookup returns CDR1 SGHDN and CDR2 FVKESK. The DNA of the CDR3 is TGTGCCAGCAGCCAAGACCTGGGTAGAAGCACAGATACGCAGTATTTT. This codes for CASSQDLGRSTDTQYF.

V and J are TRBV29-1 and TRBJ2-2; tentatively, D is TRBD2 (5 bases). Trimming removed 5 bases at V and 0 bases at J, with 13 bases between. The germline CDR1 and CDR2 sequences are SQVTM and ANQGSEA. The CDR3 spans 15 residues. This chain's CDR3 is CSVSMRAANTGELFF. The CDR3 bases are TGCAGCGTTTCTATGAGGGCGGCGAACACCGGGGAGCTGTTTTTT.

The chain employs TRBV7-3 and TRBJ2-7, with D possibly TRBD1 on 6 matching bases. Looked up from germline, CDR1 is SGHTA and CDR2 is FQGTGA. CDR3 length: 14 amino acids. Trimming cost V 0 bases and J 3 bases, with 9 bases left between them. The CDR3 coding sequence is TGTGCCAGCAGCTTAACGGGACAAAACTACGAGCAGTACTTC. It codes for CASSLTGQNYEQYF.

The genes are TRBV4-3 and TRBJ1-2; D remains unclear. The length of the CDR3 is 15 residues. V was pared by 1 base and J by 0 bases, with 9 bases between. The germline CDR1 and CDR2 sequences are LGHNA and YSLEER. The CDR3 region is CASSQGVTANYGYTF. CDR3 bases: TGCGCCAGCAGCCAAGGTGTAACAGCTAACTATGGCTACACCTTC.

The chain carries TRBV6-5 and TRBJ1-1; 8 bases are a match to TRBD1. The germline CDR1 and CDR2 sequences are MNHEY and SVGAGI. The trim removed 5 bases at V and 4 bases at J, leaving 3 bases unmatched. This CDR3 has 13 amino acids. The CDR3 protein is CASSKTGGTEAFF. CDR3 coding DNA: TGTGCCAGCAGTAAAACAGGGGGCACTGAAGCTTTCTTT.

CDR3 coding DNA: TGCGCCACCTGCCTGGGGGGGACGATGAACACTGAAGCTTTCTTT. This sequence encodes CATCLGGTMNTEAFF. V gene TRBV10-2 combines with J gene TRBJ1-1, with D perhaps matching TRBD1 (5 bases). CDR3 length equals 15 residues. V lost 10 bases and J 0 bases, leaving 18 bases between the germline ends. The germline gives CDR1 WSHSY, CDR2 SAAADI.

The chain has TRBV5-6 and TRBJ2-3; tentatively, D is TRBD1 (5 bases). V was pared by 4 bases and J by 2 bases, with 11 bases between. This CDR3 comprises 14 residues. From germline, CDR1 is SGHDT and CDR2 YYEEEE. CDR3 sequence (DNA): TGTGCCAGCAGCCAGGGATCCGCCACAGATACGCAGTATTTT. This gives the protein CASSQGSATDTQYF.